This TCR beta chain derives from a study of cytomegalovirus exposure and HLA in healthy donors. Study-wide results and caveats: TCR beta V segments were, for the most part, productive about 87% or about 30% of the time in an earlier analysis. The authors judged a highly shared variant cluster likely a sequencing artifact.

Trimming removed 4 bases at V and 3 bases at J, with 9 bases between. Per germline, CDR1 SNHLY and CDR2 FYNNEI. The CDR3 runs 13 residues. It was with 60 Vbeta and 13 Jbeta primers that the PCR ran. Sequencing was performed with immunoSEQ multiplex PCR; in TCRdb, only in-frame clones are kept and a portion is missing. The sample lists 200,000 or so clones; roughly 80% were seen once. About this clone: Its antigen is currently unknown.

Donors counted as nominally healthy when sampled, yet unrecorded immune exposures were likely. This chain uses TRBV2 with TRBJ1-1; D not certain. What was sequenced was PBMCs. The TCR comes from a woman between 45 and 65 years old in good health and CMV-seropositive. Here the CDR3 reads CASSVEEYTEAFF. The CDR3, as DNA: TGTGCCAGCAGTGTCGAGGAATACACTGAAGCTTTCTTT.